Listed below are T cell receptor beta chains from one sample, sequenced in a study of blood T cell repertoires in COVID-19. Assay: immunoSEQ multiplex PCR; the TCRdb copy retains only in-frame clones and omits some. The repertoire holds about 33,000 clones, with about nine tenths as singletons. Sequenced sample: peripheral blood. The receptors originated from a man between 60 and 75 years old with acute or convalescent COVID-19. Both conserved end residues are part of each CDR3. Fields, in order: CDR3 protein, CDR3 DNA, clone size, V gene, D gene, J gene. The D gene is left open where the match is weak. Expanded clones are given a class, and other clones once, few, many or no size at all.

CASSLGQGIQETQYF | TGCGCCAGCAGCTTGGGGCAGGGGATTCAAGAGACCCAGTACTTC | - | TRBV5-1 | - | TRBJ2-5
CASSGTSTDTQYF | TGTGCCAGCAGCGGTACTAGCACAGATACGCAGTATTTT | - | TRBV3-1/TRBV3-2 | - | TRBJ2-3
CASSPETGGDGYTF | TGCGCCAGCAGCCCAGAAACAGGGGGAGATGGCTACACCTTC | - | TRBV5-1 | TRBD1 | TRBJ1-2
CASSLDGRAHEQYF | TGTGCCAGCAGCTTGGACGGGAGAGCCCACGAGCAGTACTTC | - | TRBV5-4 | - | TRBJ2-7
CASNSRMNTEAFF | TGTGCCAGCAATAGTCGCATGAACACTGAAGCTTTCTTT | - | TRBV19 | - | TRBJ1-1
CASSAGGRFGGGNTIYF | TGTGCCAGCAGCGCAGGGGGGCGGTTTGGCGGTGGAAACACCATATATTTT | - | TRBV9 | TRBD1 | TRBJ1-3
CASRNVNLGDIQYF | TGTGCCAGTAGAAACGTAAACCTTGGAGACATTCAGTACTTC | - | TRBV19 | - | TRBJ2-4
CASRTGTGGEKLFF | TGCGCCAGCAGGACCGGGACAGGCGGGGAAAAACTGTTTTTT | once | TRBV5-1 | TRBD1 | TRBJ1-4
CASSEEGRVSNQPQHF | TGTGCCAGCAGTGAAGAGGGCAGGGTTAGCAATCAGCCCCAGCATTTT | - | TRBV2 | - | TRBJ1-5
CASSLSSGNEQFF | TGTGCCAGCAGTTTATCGTCGGGAAATGAGCAGTTCTTC | - | TRBV28 | - | TRBJ2-1
CATSDLYNEQFF | TGTGCCACCAGTGATCTGTACAATGAGCAGTTCTTC | - | TRBV24-1 | - | TRBJ2-1
CASSWTGSSGELFF | TGTGCCAGCAGCTGGACTGGCTCTTCCGGGGAGCTGTTTTTT | - | TRBV11-3 | - | TRBJ2-2
CASSLETGEETQYF | TGCGCCAGCAGCTTGGAGACAGGGGAAGAGACCCAGTACTTC | - | TRBV5-1 | TRBD1 | TRBJ2-5
CASSPGIYEQYF | TGTGCCAGCTCACCCGGTATCTACGAGCAGTACTTC | - | TRBV18 | - | TRBJ2-7
CASSQGPSGRDEQFF | TGTGCCAGCAGCCAAGGCCCTAGCGGGAGGGATGAGCAGTTCTTC | - | TRBV3-1/TRBV3-2 | TRBD2 | TRBJ2-1
CASSERTGELAEQYF | TGCGCCAGCAGTGAGAGGACAGGGGAACTCGCCGAGCAGTACTTC | - | TRBV10-1 | TRBD1 | TRBJ2-7
CASSRDRADGYTF | TGTGCCAGCAGCCGAGACAGGGCAGATGGCTACACCTTC | once | TRBV7-9 | TRBD1 | TRBJ1-2
CASSPNQLGATGELFF | TGTGCCAGCTCACCAAATCAACTGGGGGCCACCGGGGAGCTGTTTTTT | - | TRBV18 | - | TRBJ2-2
CASSFSDGMNTEAFF | TGTGCCAGCAGCTTTTCGGACGGGATGAACACTGAAGCTTTCTTT | - | TRBV11-3 | - | TRBJ1-1
CATSDLPGTGGWNEQFF | TGTGCCACCAGTGATCTCCCCGGGACAGGGGGCTGGAATGAGCAGTTCTTC | - | TRBV24-1 | TRBD1 | TRBJ2-1
CASSFWDREAFF | TGTGCCAGCAGCTTTTGGGACAGGGAAGCTTTCTTT | - | TRBV7-2 | TRBD1 | TRBJ1-1
CASSLAGLAGTYEQYF | TGTGCCAGCAGCTTGGCCGGACTAGCGGGGACTTACGAGCAGTACTTC | few | TRBV5-4 | TRBD2 | TRBJ2-7
CASRGTPLIAGASYEQYF | TGTGCCAGCCGAGGGACACCCTTAATCGCGGGAGCATCCTACGAGCAGTACTTC | once | TRBV28 | - | TRBJ2-7
CASSLQGSNSPLHF | TGTGCCAGCAGTCTACAGGGTTCTAATTCACCCCTCCACTTT | few | TRBV6-5 | - | TRBJ1-6
CASSFGTGKENEQFF | TGTGCCAGCAGCTTCGGGACAGGAAAAGAGAATGAGCAGTTCTTC | - | TRBV7-8 | TRBD1 | TRBJ2-1
CASLNGTEETQYF | TGTGCCAGCTTAAACGGGACAGAAGAGACCCAGTACTTC | once | TRBV18 | TRBD1 | TRBJ2-5
CASSGRQVYTDTQYF | TGTGCCAGCAGTGGTAGACAGGTATACACAGATACGCAGTATTTT | once | TRBV27 | - | TRBJ2-3